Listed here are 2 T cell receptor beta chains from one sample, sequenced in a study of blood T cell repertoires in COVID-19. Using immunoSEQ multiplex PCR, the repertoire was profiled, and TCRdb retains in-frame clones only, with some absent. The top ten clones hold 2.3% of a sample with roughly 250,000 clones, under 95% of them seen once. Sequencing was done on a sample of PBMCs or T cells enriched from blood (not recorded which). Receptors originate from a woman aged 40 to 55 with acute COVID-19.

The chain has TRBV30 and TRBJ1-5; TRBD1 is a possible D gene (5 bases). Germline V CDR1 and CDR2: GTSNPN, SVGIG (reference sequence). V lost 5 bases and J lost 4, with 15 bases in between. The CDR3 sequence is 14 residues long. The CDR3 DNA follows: TGTGCCTGGGCCTCGGGAGGGGCGAATCAGCCCCAGCATTTT. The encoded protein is CAWASGGANQPQHF.

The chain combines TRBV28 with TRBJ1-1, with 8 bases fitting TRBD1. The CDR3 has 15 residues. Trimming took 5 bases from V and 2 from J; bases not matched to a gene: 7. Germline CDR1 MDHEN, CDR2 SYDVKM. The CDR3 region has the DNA TGTGCCAGCAGTCCGACAGGGGCAGGAAACACTGAAGCTTTCTTT. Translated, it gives CASSPTGAGNTEAFF.